This is a list of T cell receptor beta chains from one sample in a study of cytomegalovirus exposure and HLA in healthy donors. TCRdb's table, derived via immunoSEQ multiplex PCR, lists solely in-frame clones and lacks some. The table has approximately 22,000 clones, over 75% seen once. The sample comprised PBMCs. The receptors were gathered from a man aged 60 to 75 in good health and CMV-seronegative. Each CDR3 is given with its conserved first and last residue. D genes are given only for firm matches. Only part of the rows carry a size: once, few, many, or a class if the clone is expanded.

j_gene,d_gene,v_gene,abundance,CDR3aa,CDR3nt
TRBJ1-5,TRBD1,TRBV6-1,-,CASSSRTGEQPQHF,TGTGCCAGCAGTTCCCGGACAGGGGAGCAGCCCCAGCATTTT
TRBJ2-3,-,TRBV5-1,-,CASSLGRPDTQYF,TGCGCCAGCAGTCTGGGCAGGCCGGATACGCAGTATTTT
TRBJ1-1,TRBD1,TRBV10-3,once,CAISDRDRNTEAFF,TGTGCCATCAGCGACCGGGACAGGAACACTGAAGCTTTCTTT
TRBJ2-3,TRBD2,TRBV7-8,-,CASSYWTSGVADTQYF,TGTGCCAGCAGCTACTGGACTAGCGGGGTGGCAGATACGCAGTATTTT
TRBJ2-2,-,TRBV6-1,-,CASRLRESGELFF,TGTGCCAGCAGACTCCGGGAGAGCGGGGAGCTGTTTTTT
TRBJ2-7,-,TRBV7-6,-,CASSLGPVSEQYF,TGTGCCAGCAGCTTAGGCCCGGTAAGCGAGCAGTACTTC
TRBJ1-4,-,TRBV7-6,few,CASSSGVRPTNEKLFF,TGTGCCAGCAGTTCCGGTGTTCGTCCAACTAATGAAAAACTGTTTTTT
TRBJ2-7,TRBD2,TRBV7-2,-,CASSFKLAGGPEQYF,TGTGCCAGCAGCTTCAAACTAGCGGGAGGCCCCGAGCAGTACTTC
TRBJ2-5,TRBD1,TRBV28,-,CASSLRGTGLQTQYF,TGTGCCAGCAGTTTAAGAGGGACAGGGTTACAGACCCAGTACTTC
TRBJ1-5,TRBD1,TRBV7-9,-,CASSLAIGTGGGQPQHF,TGTGCCAGCAGCTTAGCGATCGGGACAGGGGGAGGTCAGCCCCAGCATTTT
TRBJ2-1,TRBD2,TRBV30,-,CAWSFGLAGSYNEQFF,TGTGCCTGGAGTTTCGGACTAGCGGGATCCTACAATGAGCAGTTCTTC
TRBJ1-2,-,TRBV30,-,CAWSVGDSQYGYTF,TGTGCCTGGAGTGTGGGGGACTCTCAGTATGGCTACACCTTC
TRBJ2-7,-,TRBV9,-,CASSVGPGDYEQYF,TGTGCCAGCAGCGTAGGACCGGGAGACTACGAGCAGTACTTC
TRBJ2-3,TRBD2,TRBV9,-,CASSVLAGAGTDTQYF,TGTGCCAGCAGCGTTCTAGCGGGAGCGGGCACAGATACGCAGTATTTT
TRBJ1-3,TRBD1,TRBV27,-,CASSQTGGAGGNTIYF,TGTGCCAGCAGTCAGACAGGGGGCGCGGGCGGAAACACCATATATTTT
TRBJ2-7,TRBD1,TRBV2,-,CASRRQGASKSYEQYF,TGTGCCAGCAGACGACAGGGTGCAAGCAAGTCCTACGAGCAGTACTTC
TRBJ2-7,-,TRBV6-5,-,CASSYSGAYEQYF,TGTGCCAGCAGTTACTCAGGGGCCTACGAGCAGTACTTC
TRBJ2-1,-,TRBV20-1,once,CSAKGDLRQFF,TGCAGTGCTAAGGGGGATTTGAGGCAGTTCTTC
TRBJ2-3,TRBD1,TRBV28,-,CASSVTGRQTDTQYF,TGTGCCAGCAGTGTGACAGGGCGTCAGACAGATACGCAGTATTTT
TRBJ1-3,TRBD1,TRBV6-5,few,CASREAGGAYTIYF,TGTGCCAGCAGGGAAGCAGGGGGCGCGTACACCATATATTTT
TRBJ1-5,TRBD1,TRBV6-1,once,CASSAGQGGFVTPQHF,TGTGCCAGCAGTGCCGGACAGGGCGGATTTGTTACGCCCCAGCATTTT
TRBJ2-5,-,TRBV7-2,-,CASSLGGAGKETQYF,TGTGCCAGCAGCTTAGGCGGGGCCGGAAAGGAGACCCAGTACTTC
TRBJ1-5,-,TRBV29-1,few,CSVAVGTGGNQPQHF,TGCAGCGTTGCGGTAGGTACGGGTGGCAATCAGCCCCAGCATTTT
TRBJ2-5,TRBD2,TRBV7-7,-,CARSFRLAGGKETQYF,TGTGCTCGCAGCTTCCGGCTAGCGGGGGGCAAAGAGACCCAGTACTTC
TRBJ1-3,-,TRBV15,once,CATSRDKRDTIYF,TGTGCCACCAGCAGAGATAAGAGGGACACCATATATTTT
TRBJ1-2,TRBD1,TRBV19,once,CASSIPFRRDSRAMGYTF,TGTGCCAGTAGTATCCCGTTCCGAAGGGACAGTCGGGCGATGGGCTACACCTTC
TRBJ1-6,-,TRBV7-3,-,CASSLRPSYNSPLHF,TGTGCCAGCAGCTTAAGGCCCTCCTATAATTCACCCCTCCACTTT
TRBJ1-5,TRBD1,TRBV12-5,once,CASGLASGTGLSNQPQHF,TGTGCTAGTGGTTTGGCGTCCGGGACAGGGCTTAGCAATCAGCCCCAGCATTTT
TRBJ2-7,TRBD2,TRBV19,-,CTSRGQREGSYEQYF,TGTACCAGTAGAGGCCAGCGGGAGGGCTCCTACGAGCAGTACTTC
TRBJ2-5,-,TRBV10-2,-,CASHRDNYQETQYF,TGCGCCAGCCATAGGGACAACTACCAAGAGACCCAGTACTTC
TRBJ1-1,-,TRBV2,-,CASSLGVNTEAFF,TGTGCCAGCAGTCTAGGGGTGAACACTGAAGCTTTCTTT
TRBJ2-7,-,TRBV13,few,CASSLGGARGQYF,TGTGCCAGCAGCTTAGGAGGGGCAAGGGGGCAGTACTTC
TRBJ2-7,-,TRBV7-9,-,CTSSLGTLNSYEQYF,TGTACCAGCAGCTTAGGGACACTGAACTCCTACGAGCAGTACTTC
TRBJ2-2,-,TRBV21-1,-,CASSKVGLAGHTGELFF,TGTGCCAGCAGCAAAGTAGGACTAGCGGGCCACACCGGGGAGCTGTTTTTT
TRBJ1-1,-,TRBV19,-,CASSISGVGVDTEAFF,TGTGCCAGTAGTATATCAGGGGTGGGGGTGGACACTGAAGCTTTCTTT
TRBJ2-7,-,TRBV7-9,-,CASGGRAYEQYF,TGTGCCAGTGGGGGCAGGGCCTACGAGCAGTACTTC
TRBJ2-2,TRBD2,TRBV28,-,CASTNAGEAVGELFF,TGTGCCAGCACCAACGCGGGGGAAGCAGTCGGGGAGCTGTTTTTT
TRBJ1-2,-,TRBV4-3,-,CASSQKGTGANYGYTF,TGCGCCAGCAGCCAAAAGGGGACGGGGGCTAACTATGGCTACACCTTC
TRBJ1-1,-,TRBV18,-,CASSLSREDTLF,TGTGCCAGCTCACTATCCCGGGAGGACACCCTATTT
TRBJ2-3,-,TRBV18,-,CASSLHPTRDTQYF,TGTGCCAGCTCCCTACATCCAACTAGGGATACGCAGTATTTT
TRBJ1-2,-,TRBV6-5,-,CASSYTGHGGYGYTF,TGTGCCAGCAGTTATACCGGACATGGAGGGTATGGCTACACCTTC
TRBJ2-2,-,TRBV6-5,-,CASSRRAPLTGELFF,TGTGCCAGCAGTCGCAGGGCGCCACTCACCGGGGAGCTGTTTTTT
TRBJ1-5,TRBD1,TRBV5-1,-,CASREGTGTDQPQHF,TGCGCCAGCAGGGAGGGGACAGGGACCGATCAGCCCCAGCATTTT
TRBJ2-3,TRBD2,TRBV11-2,-,CASSFSGRDTDTQYF,TGTGCCAGCAGCTTTAGCGGGAGGGACACAGATACGCAGTATTTT
TRBJ2-3,-,TRBV5-1,-,CASSYSTDTQYF,TGCGCCAGCAGTTATAGCACAGATACGCAGTATTTT
TRBJ1-1,TRBD1,TRBV29-1,-,CSVAGGSYTEAFF,TGCAGCGTCGCAGGGGGGTCTTACACTGAAGCTTTCTTT